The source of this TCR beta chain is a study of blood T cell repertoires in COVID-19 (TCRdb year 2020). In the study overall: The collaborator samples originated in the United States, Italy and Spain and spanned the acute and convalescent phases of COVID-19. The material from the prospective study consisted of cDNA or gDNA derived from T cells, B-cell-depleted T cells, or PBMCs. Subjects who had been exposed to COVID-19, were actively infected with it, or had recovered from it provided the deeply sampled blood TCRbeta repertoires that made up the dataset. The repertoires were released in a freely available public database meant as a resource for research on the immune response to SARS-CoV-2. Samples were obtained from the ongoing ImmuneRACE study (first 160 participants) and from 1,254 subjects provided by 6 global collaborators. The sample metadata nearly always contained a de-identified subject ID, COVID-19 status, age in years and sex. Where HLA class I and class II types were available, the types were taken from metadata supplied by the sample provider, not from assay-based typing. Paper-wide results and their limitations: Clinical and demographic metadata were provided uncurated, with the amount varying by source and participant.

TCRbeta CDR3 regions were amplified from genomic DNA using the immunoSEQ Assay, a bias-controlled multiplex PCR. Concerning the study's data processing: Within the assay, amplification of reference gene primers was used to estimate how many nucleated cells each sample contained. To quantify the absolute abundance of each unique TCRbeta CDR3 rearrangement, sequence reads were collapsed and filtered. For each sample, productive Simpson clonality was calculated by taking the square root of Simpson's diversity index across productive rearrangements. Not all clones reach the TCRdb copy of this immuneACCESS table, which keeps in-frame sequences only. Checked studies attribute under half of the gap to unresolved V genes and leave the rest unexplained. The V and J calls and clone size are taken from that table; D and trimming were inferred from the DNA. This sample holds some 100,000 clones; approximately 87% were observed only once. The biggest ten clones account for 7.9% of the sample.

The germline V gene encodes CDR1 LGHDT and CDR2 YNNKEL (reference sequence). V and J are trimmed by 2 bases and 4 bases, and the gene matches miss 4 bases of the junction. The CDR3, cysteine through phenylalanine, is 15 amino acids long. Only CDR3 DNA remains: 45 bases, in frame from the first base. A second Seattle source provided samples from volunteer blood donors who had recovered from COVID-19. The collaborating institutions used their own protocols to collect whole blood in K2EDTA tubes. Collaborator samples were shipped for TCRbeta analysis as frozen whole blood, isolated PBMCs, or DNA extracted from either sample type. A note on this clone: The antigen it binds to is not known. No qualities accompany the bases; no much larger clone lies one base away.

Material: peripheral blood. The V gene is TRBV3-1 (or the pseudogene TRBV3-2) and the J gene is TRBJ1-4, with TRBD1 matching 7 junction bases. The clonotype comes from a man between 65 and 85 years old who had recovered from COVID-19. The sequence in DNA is TGTGCCAGCAGCCAATGGGGACAGAGTAATGAAAAACTGTTTTTT. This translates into CASSQWGQSNEKLFF.